The present T cell receptor (beta chain) was sequenced within a study of spatial heterogeneity in lung cancer. MiXCR was run by TCRdb on the 5' RACE reads, yielding one entry per CDR3 protein. This table holds 60,000 to 80,000 distinct CDR3 sequences, 13% found once. Noted time point: sample taken at primary tumor resection. Whole RNA came from tumor, nontumor lung or frozen PBMC and was sequenced without being sorted. Germline assignment: CDR1 SGHNT and CDR2 YYREEE (reference sequence). The CDR3 has 14 amino acids. Trimming removed 4 bases at V and 2 bases at J, with 13 bases between. The receptor was isolated from a male donor with early-stage non-small cell lung cancer. The chain couples TRBV5-4 to TRBJ2-7, with D unresolved. The starting material was PBMCs, obtained at surgery. This chain's CDR3 is CASSPDGVTYEQYF. The CDR3 coding sequence is TGTGCCAGCAGCCCCGACGGTGTAACCTACGAGCAGTACTTC.